This T cell receptor (beta chain) was observed in a study of shared clonotypes between healthy human individuals (dated by TCRdb to 2018 to 2020). For the wider study: The cohort comprised two women and a few men aged 18 to 49 years. For each donor, CD4 naive and CD4 memory were each run on three plates, CD8 naive on two plates, and CD8 memory on one plate. Leukapheresis yielded between about 0.94 and 8.9 billion PBMCs per donor. Libraries were prepared and TCR repertoires were sequenced by different laboratories using diverse techniques, in order to increase sequencing depth and limit assay-specific biases. To estimate repertoire size and how much clonotypes are shared between individuals, the study performed deep sequencing of blood TCR repertoires from a handful of healthy adults.

About this clone itself: No antigen is known for it. The record has no base qualities; no much larger clone is one base away.

CD8 naive samples consisted of CD45RO-negative cells that were positively selected for CCR7, yielding a CD45RA+CCR7+ population without TemRA cells. Healthy HIV-negative adults with no recently reported acute infections or vaccinations were included as donors. All donors were Caucasian adults living in Nashville, Tennessee, USA. Blood was collected by leukapheresis, and PBMCs were isolated by Ficoll-Histopaque density gradient centrifugation and then cryopreserved in liquid nitrogen vapor phase. Analytical flow cytometry was used to check the purity and quantity of each magnetically sorted T cell population. From each sorted fraction, genomic DNA was isolated and quantified by UV absorbance on a Nanodrop 2000c. V is pruned by 6 bases and J by 7 bases, leaving 12 bases of the junction without a gene match. The germline V gene sets CDR1 to MGHDK and CDR2 to SYGVNS. Taken from cysteine to phenylalanine, the CDR3 has 15 residues. The read is trimmed to its CDR3 DNA, 45 bases read in frame from base 1.

Using the deep immunoSEQ assay, TCR CDR3 regions were amplified from genomic DNA by multiplex PCR. Extracted genomic DNA from each cell subset was distributed evenly across all wells of several immunoSEQ 96-well plates, and each plate was treated as a replicate. Each replicate PCR for sorted subsets received about 200 ng genomic DNA, equal to roughly 30,000 T cell genomes. Purified libraries were quantified with a Qubit 3.0 fluorometer, sized on a Bioanalyzer 2100, and re-quantified with the KAPA Library Quantification kit. A separate single-read 150-cycle Illumina NextSeq 550 flow cell was used to sequence each immunoSEQ 96-well plate. On the authors' methods: Because only junctional sequences without quality scores were contained in the immunoSEQ output, filtering matching that applied to full-length reads could not be performed. To assign V/J genes and CDR3, sequences were annotated using PyIR, a Python wrapper for IgBLAST v1.9, with IMGT germline references. Any read was removed if the V/J assignment was weak (E-value above 1e-6), the CDR3 was missing, or the read contained stop codons, out-of-frame junctions, or ambiguous translated residues. V3J clonotypes were defined as sequences sharing the same inferred V gene, J gene, and CDR3 amino acid sequence. Percentage overlap between repertoires was computed as shared unique clonotypes divided by the size of the smaller repertoire. Repertoire richness was assessed with RTK rarefaction, the Chao1 estimator, and Recon v2.1 estimates of unobserved clonotypes. For all TCRbeta clonotypes obtained by the gDNA method from several donors, generation probabilities were computed with OLGA. TCRdb provides this immuneACCESS table in a form limited to in-frame rearrangements. Some clones are lacking; in checked studies, under half of them reflect an unresolved V gene, and why the rest are absent is not known. The DNA gave D and trimming, while V, J and clone size come from that table. The sample profile shows about 2 million clones; about 95% of them were found once. Roughly 1% of the sample belongs to the ten largest clones.

Broader findings and caveats from the paper: Naive subsets generally had larger estimated clonotype richness than memory subsets. Sampling was limited to blood, and TCR repertoires in tissue likely differ from TCR repertoires in blood. Compared with non-shared clonotypes, the clonotypes found in all four sorted-subset donors had higher generation probabilities. Incomplete sequencing was indicated by rarefaction of sorted-subset datasets, despite the large sequencing depth. The small number of donors limited the genetic and exposure-history diversity represented. Based on pairwise subsampling, the degree of clonotype sharing among donors was expected to be affected by sequencing depth. Roughly 5.2% of naive CD4, more than 3% of naive CD8, 2.3% of memory CD4, and 0.4% of memory CD8 clonotypes were shared across a few donors.

The sample comprised naive CD8+ T cells sorted from blood. The cell subset or site label corresponds to: CD45RA+CCR7+. The clonotype comes from a man aged 18 to 29 in good health. The chain joins TRBV25-1 to TRBJ2-1; the central 7 bases match TRBD2. The nucleotide sequence is TGTGCCAGCAGCTCCTATTGGGACTACGCTAATGAGCAGTTCTTC. Its amino acids are CASSSYWDYANEQFF.